This TCR beta chain came from a study of T-cell reconstitution after alpha-beta-depleted transplantation in children. Study results and caveats: In some patients, recipient T cells and intrathymic progenitors surviving conditioning explained high day-60 diversity. Reports say that about two months after transplant, the alpha-beta T cells came out of several hundred graft clones that had expanded. T-cell numbers and diversity, one year after transplant, stemmed largely from T cells that were newly produced.

This clonotype was detected ten times or more. What it binds is not known. Using unique molecular identifiers, the investigators prepared the TCRbeta library. TCRdb reprocessed the PCR reads via MiXCR and lists one record per CDR3 protein. The sample has over 85,000 distinct CDR3 sequences; around 5.9% are singletons. Trimming cost V 5 bases and J 7 bases, with 15 bases left between them. The CDR3 loop spans 14 amino acids. Germline CDR1 MDHEN, CDR2 SYDVKM. The source was PBMCs, mostly from graft donor cells, collected 60 days after TCRalphabeta/CD19-depleted stem cell transplant. The clonotype originates from a female patient aged 2 to 10 who had a stem cell transplant for Fanconi anemia, so the T cells may come from the graft donor. V and J are TRBV28 and TRBJ2-1; either TRBD1 or TRBD2 may fit D (5 bases each). The DNA of the CDR3 is TGTGCCAGCAGTAAGCGGACACCCTTGAATGAGCAGTTCTTC. This encodes CASSKRTPLNEQFF.